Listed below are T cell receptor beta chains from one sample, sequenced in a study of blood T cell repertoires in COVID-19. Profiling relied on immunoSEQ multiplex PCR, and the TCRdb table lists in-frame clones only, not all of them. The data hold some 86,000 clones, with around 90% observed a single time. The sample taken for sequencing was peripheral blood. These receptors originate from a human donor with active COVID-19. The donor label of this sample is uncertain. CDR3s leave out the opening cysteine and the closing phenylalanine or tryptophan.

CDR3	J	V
ASSLGGTYEQY	TRBJ2-7	TRBV7-9
AISERTGQGNTEAF	TRBJ1-1	TRBV10-3
ASSQDWASSGANVLT	TRBJ2-6	TRBV4-3
ASSPGTGGEAEAF	TRBJ1-1	TRBV11-2
ASSKRVERGETQY	TRBJ2-5	TRBV21-1
ASSSGYQETQY	TRBJ2-5	TRBV7-2
ASSPPGALVVGYT	TRBJ1-2	TRBV6-5
ASSSDRLKDTQY	TRBJ2-3	TRBV6-2/TRBV6-3
ASSYAGQPTYEQY	TRBJ2-7	TRBV6-2/TRBV6-3
ASSPTSGAHMAQY	TRBJ2-5	TRBV19
SAWTGNTEAF	TRBJ1-1	TRBV29-1
ASSPTLTGLDEQY	TRBJ2-7	TRBV7-3
ASSQGPRQPQH	TRBJ1-5	TRBV12-3/TRBV12-4
ASKSTGVGTEAF	TRBJ1-1	TRBV6-5
ASGLATTGKDPYEQY	TRBJ2-7	TRBV12-5
ASSGGARYEQY	TRBJ2-7	TRBV28
ASSKVPGHRYEQY	TRBJ2-7	TRBV21-1
ASSLWDRGYEQY	TRBJ2-7	TRBV11-2
ASSEAAGTSGPGELF	TRBJ2-2	TRBV6-1
ASSQGSPLGGLVEKLF	TRBJ1-4	TRBV4-3
ASSYRGGNEGGELF	TRBJ2-2	TRBV6-6
ASSLEPGGGYT	TRBJ1-2	TRBV12-3/TRBV12-4
ASSSRRDRDGDTQY	TRBJ2-3	TRBV11-2
SGGQGNTEAF	TRBJ1-1	TRBV29-1
ASSLRLTSGFSTDTQY	TRBJ2-3	TRBV4-1
ASSLGQGAGELF	TRBJ2-2	TRBV13
ASSQVTSGVNEQF	TRBJ2-1	TRBV4-1
ASRERGGEGYEQY	TRBJ2-7	TRBV6-5
ASTVLANYGYT	TRBJ1-2	TRBV6-5
ASSERDRGRAF	TRBJ1-1	TRBV9
ASSSQSGGAYQPQH	TRBJ1-5	TRBV28
ASSLKGTGYNSPLH	TRBJ1-6	TRBV7-3
ASSRDTTNEKLF	TRBJ1-4	TRBV3-1/TRBV3-2